This T cell receptor beta chain originates from a study of cytomegalovirus exposure and HLA in healthy donors. Study findings and constraints: Across HLA loci, a later analysis found differing TCR association rates, with DRB1 most and HLA-C fewest. In a later analysis, TCR beta V- and J-gene trimming showed a link to a missense DCLRE1C variant. Common viral pathogens seemed to be connected with several of the most significant clusters, according to a later analysis. A likely sequencing artifact accounted for one observed cluster of highly shared sequence variants.

PCR used 60 Vbeta primers and 13 Jbeta primers. Generated by immunoSEQ multiplex PCR, the TCRdb table keeps only in-frame clones and is missing some. The sample carries approximately 150,000 clones, approximately 70% recorded once. Trimming left V 5 bases short and J 4 bases short, with 17 bases between. Germline loops: CDR1 SGHVS, CDR2 FQNEAQ. CDR3 size: 15 residues. This clone has a single count. What it binds is not known. This TCR was sampled from a woman aged 40 to 50 in good health and CMV-seropositive. Source material: PBMCs. The rearrangement uses TRBV7-8 and TRBJ1-2; TRBD1 might be the D (5 bases). The CDR3 protein is CASSLEHGGLYGYTF. CDR3 bases: TGTGCCAGCAGCCTGGAACACGGGGGTCTCTATGGCTACACCTTC. Drawing the rest from reference TRBV7-8 and TRBJ1-2, the complete variable domain is GAGVSQSPRYKVAKRGQDVALRCDPISGHVSLFWYQQALGQGPEFLTYFQNEAQLDKSGLPSDRFFAERPEGSVSTLKIQRTQQEDSAVYLCASSLEHGGLYGYTFGSGTRLTVV.